This is a list of T cell receptor beta chains from one sample in a study of identical twins. TCRdb processed the 5' RACE reads anew with MiXCR; each CDR3 protein has one entry. The repertoire holds some 710,000 distinct CDR3 sequences, with 5.5% to 6.5% as singletons. The sample taken for sequencing was naive T cells sorted from blood. Every receptor here comes from a young man in good health. CDR3s include the opening cysteine and the closing phenylalanine or tryptophan. The D gene is left open where the match is weak. Clone size is shown for a subset of rows, as once, few, many or a class of expanded clone.

V gene	D gene	J gene	clone size	CDR3 DNA	CDR3 protein
TRBV20-1	TRBD2	TRBJ2-2	.	TGCAGTGCTAGTGAGACTAGCGGGGGACCCACCGGGGAGCTGTTTTTT	CSASETSGGPTGELFF
TRBV7-2	.	TRBJ2-3	many	TGTGCCAGCAGCTTATGGTCAGGGAGGACAGATACGCAGTATTTT	CASSLWSGRTDTQYF
TRBV6-1	.	TRBJ1-5	many	TGTGCCAGCAGTCAGACCTGGGGGGACAATCAGCCCCAGCATTTT	CASSQTWGDNQPQHF
TRBV10-3	TRBD2	TRBJ2-1	many	TGTGCCATCAGTGGGACTAGCGTGCGCTACAATGAGCAGTTCTTC	CAISGTSVRYNEQFF
TRBV6-1	.	TRBJ1-1	.	TGTGCCAGCATTGTTTTACTATCCGGTAACACTAAAGCTTTCTTT	CASIVLLSGNTKAFF
TRBV15	TRBD2	TRBJ2-5	few	TGTGCCACCAGCGGGGAGCGGGGGAATCAAGAGACCCAGTACTTC	CATSGERGNQETQYF
TRBV11-2	TRBD2	TRBJ2-1	many	TGTGCCAGCAGCCACCAGGGACTAGCGGGAGGGAGCTCCTACAATGAGCAGTTCTTC	CASSHQGLAGGSSYNEQFF
TRBV20-1	.	TRBJ2-6	.	TGCAGTGCTAGGATTCCCTCGAGGGCCAACGTCCTGACTTTC	CSARIPSRANVLTF
TRBV11-2	TRBD1	TRBJ2-2	few	TGTGCCAGCAGCTTGACAGGGGGATCTAACACCGGGGAGCTGTTTTTT	CASSLTGGSNTGELFF
TRBV4-1	TRBD2	TRBJ2-3	many	TGCGCCAGCTTGTCTAGCGGGAGTGGCACAGATACGCAGTATTTT	CASLSSGSGTDTQYF
TRBV5-1	.	TRBJ1-5	.	TGCGCCAGCAGCACGAACCCGGGGGGACAGCCCCAGCATTTT	CASSTNPGGQPQHF